This T cell receptor (beta chain) was retrieved from a study of CD8 T cells in ankylosing spondylitis. Regarding the study as a whole: A TCR beta motif of roughly eight highly homologous variants seemed to mark ankylosing spondylitis blood. Previous work reported some of these motif variants in the synovial fluid and blood of reactive arthritis. Researchers reportedly found disease-linked clones significantly enriched in matched ankylosing spondylitis synovial fluid.

This CDR3 has 14 residues. The V gene's germline CDR1 is SGHAT and CDR2 FQNNGV. V lost 1 base and J lost 8, with 11 bases in between. About this clonotype itself: What it binds is unknown.

For TCR beta, libraries came from quantitative 5'-RACE with molecular barcodes. TCRdb recomputed calls from the 5' RACE reads with MiXCR, one row per CDR3 protein. The sample includes under 300,000 distinct CDR3 sequences, around 10% seen only once; the top ten take around 7%. The clonotype originates from a male donor with ankylosing spondylitis or in good health (not recorded which). This sequence joins TRBV11-2 and TRBJ2-2, with no clear D. Sequencing was performed on blood, either unsorted or a sorted T cell fraction (not recorded which). CDR3 in DNA: TGTGCCAGCAGCTTAGGGGCTATCACTGGGGAGCTGTTTTTT. It encodes CASSLGAITGELFF.